The clone carrying this TCR beta chain has only one observation. The record originates from a study of T cell changes during pregnancy in multiple sclerosis. The CDR3 totals 16 residues. V was shortened by 0 bases and J by 2 bases, with 11 bases between the two germline ends. Germline CDR1 reads MNHNY; CDR2 reads SVGAGI (reference sequence). Data came from immunoSEQ multiplex PCR; TCRdb stores just in-frame clones and leaves some out. Here the sample spans 85,000 to 110,000 clones, about 91% being singletons. This material consisted of peripheral blood, taken after pregnancy. The rearrangement uses TRBV6-6 and TRBJ1-3; D is undetermined. The receptor's source is a female donor with multiple sclerosis, enrolled in a pregnancy study. The CDR3 bases are TGTGCCAGCAGTTACTCTATTTTGGGAGCTGGAAACACCATATATTTT. Amino acids: CASSYSILGAGNTIYF.